The 25 T cell receptor beta chains presented below share a single source sample, sequenced in a study of STAT5B mutations in CD4+ large granular lymphocyte leukemia. The protocol was immunoSEQ multiplex PCR, while the TCRdb copy is restricted to in-frame clones and leaves out a portion. The table includes roughly 30,000 clones, roughly 80% detected once. Material: CD4+ T cells from blood buffy coats. These receptors were obtained from a human donor in good health.

This rearrangement joins TRBV28 to TRBJ1-5; 7 positions match TRBD1. The trim removed 5 bases at V and 4 bases at J, leaving 11 bases unmatched. The CDR3 extends over 16 amino acids. From germline, CDR1 is MDHEN and CDR2 SYDVKM. For the CDR3, the DNA is TGTGCCAGCAGTCCACGCGACAGGGCTCGAAATCAGCCCCAGCATTTT. Amino acids: CASSPRDRARNQPQHF.

The chain joins TRBV6-6 to TRBJ1-1; D is perhaps TRBD1 (5 bases). CDR1 and CDR2 (germline): MNHNY, SVGAGI (reference sequence). Trimming removed 7 bases at V and 1 base at J, with 10 bases between. The CDR3 consists of 13 residues. CDR3: CASMRQQNTEAFF. The CDR3 DNA sequence: TGTGCCAGCATGAGACAGCAGAACACTGAAGCTTTCTTT.

The chain is built from TRBV19 and TRBJ2-2; D gene unclear. Trimming removed 7 bases at V and 7 bases at J, with 16 bases between. The CDR3 loop spans 14 amino acids. Germline V CDR1 and CDR2: LNHDA, SQIVND (reference sequence). In nucleotides, the CDR3 is TGTGCCAGTACTGTCGCTTCCAGTTACGGGGAGCTGTTTTTT. Translating it yields CASTVASSYGELFF.

This clone was counted once. This chain uses TRBV6-5 with TRBJ1-2; D uncertain. The CDR3 runs to 12 residues. CDR1 and CDR2 (germline): MNHEY, SVGAGI. V was cut by 6 bases and J by 3 bases, with 8 bases left in between. The CDR3 nucleotides are TGTGCCAGCAGGGAAGATGACTATGGCTACACCTTC. It is translated as CASREDDYGYTF.

The J gene is TRBJ1-1, the V gene TRBV2; D not resolved. Trimming left V 2 bases short and J 7 bases short, with 5 bases between. The CDR3 consists of 11 residues. Germline CDR1 is SNHLY and CDR2 is FYNNEI. The CDR3 is CASSELVEAFF. The CDR3 DNA reads TGTGCCAGCAGTGAACTGGTTGAAGCTTTCTTT.

The genes are TRBV5-4 and TRBJ2-3, with 16 bases fitting TRBD2. The CDR3 contains 18 residues. Germline CDR1 is SGHNT and CDR2 is YYREEE (reference sequence). V shed 4 bases and J 6 bases; nucleotides not matched to a gene: 11. For the CDR3, the DNA is TGTGCCAGCAGCCCCACCCCGGGACTAGCGGGAGGGTCTGATACGCAGTATTTT. It specifies CASSPTPGLAGGSDTQYF.

This chain links TRBV5-1 with TRBJ2-2; D is perhaps TRBD1 or TRBD2 (6 bases each). The V end lost 1 base, the J end lost 5 bases, and 15 bases lay between the germline ends. The germline gives CDR1 SGHRS, CDR2 YFSETQ. The CDR3 has 16 amino acids. CDR3 bases: TGCGCCAGCAGCTTGAACGGGGGCGCGAGAACCGGGGAGCTGTTTTTT. Translated: CASSLNGGARTGELFF.

The gene calls are TRBV11-2 and TRBJ2-1; no reliable D call. V lost 1 base to trimming and J lost 0 bases, with 4 bases between them. The CDR3 covers 14 residues. Germline V lookup: CDR1 SGHAT, CDR2 FQNNGV. The CDR3: CASSLASSYNEQFF. In DNA form, the CDR3 reads TGTGCCAGCAGCTTAGCTAGCTCCTACAATGAGCAGTTCTTC. The variable domain in full, with the rest retrieved from reference TRBV11-2 and TRBJ2-1, is EAGVAQSPRYKIIEKRQSVAFWCNPISGHATLYWYQQILGQGPKLLIQFQNNGVVDDSQLPKDRFSAERLKGVDSTLKIQPAKLEDSAVYLCASSLASSYNEQFFGPGTRLTVL.

This clone has a single count. This chain uses TRBV5-1 with TRBJ2-1; TRBD2 aligns across 11 bases. The CDR3 length is 15 residues. V gave up 4 bases and J gave up 2 bases; unmatched junction bases: 2. CDR1 and CDR2 from the germline V gene are SGHRS and YFSETQ. CDR3 protein: CASSPTSGAYNEQFF. CDR3 sequence (DNA): TGCGCCAGCAGCCCGACTAGCGGGGCCTACAATGAGCAGTTCTTC.

V usage is TRBV13 and J usage is TRBJ2-7; 12 bases map to TRBD2. Germline values: CDR1 PRHDT, CDR2 FYEKMQ (reference sequence). J was trimmed by 6 bases and V by 0 bases; bases with no gene match: 6. This CDR3 contains 16 residues. This chain's CDR3 is CASSLGLAGGQAEQYF. The DNA of the CDR3 is TGTGCCAGCAGCTTAGGTCTAGCGGGAGGGCAAGCCGAGCAGTACTTC.

This clone appeared once. This chain links TRBV5-1 with TRBJ2-1; D gene ambiguous. Trimming took off 3 bases at V and 4 bases at J, with 8 bases between the two ends. The CDR3 is 13 residues long. Germline V gives CDR1 SGHRS, CDR2 YFSETQ. The CDR3 spells CASSSVGYNEQFF. As DNA, the CDR3 is TGCGCCAGCAGCTCAGTAGGATACAATGAGCAGTTCTTC.

The chain employs TRBV6-9 and TRBJ1-2, with 7 bases fitting TRBD1. Germline-derived CDR1 and CDR2 are MNHGY and SVAAGI. V lost 8 bases and J lost 4; bases outside the gene matches: 10. The CDR3 contains 14 residues. DNA of the CDR3: TGTGCCAGCCTTTGGACAGGACACCTCTATGGCTACACCTTC. This translates into CASLWTGHLYGYTF.

This clone was detected once. The chain joins TRBV5-6 to TRBJ2-7; the D is unclear. The CDR3 contains 13 residues. Trimming shortened V by 3 bases and J by 5 bases, and 12 bases separated the two germline ends. Germline loops: CDR1 SGHDT, CDR2 YYEEEE. The CDR3 spells CASSSLGRDEQYF. The CDR3 coding sequence is TGTGCCAGCAGCTCCCTTGGTAGGGACGAGCAGTACTTC.

The chain is built from TRBV28 and TRBJ2-4; possibly TRBD1 for D (6 bases). V lost 6 bases and J lost 0, with 18 bases in between. Germline CDR1 and CDR2: MDHEN and SYDVKM. CDR3 length equals 17 residues. CDR3 region: CASRTPIGGLAKNIQYF. In nucleotides, the CDR3 is TGTGCCAGCAGAACCCCGATTGGGGGCCTAGCCAAAAACATTCAGTACTTC.

The chain couples TRBV27 to TRBJ2-7; tentative D call: TRBD1 (6 bases). The ends were cut back, 4 bases at V and 4 bases at J, with 20 bases in the middle. CDR3 length equals 16 residues. The V gene's germline CDR1 is MNHEY and CDR2 SMNVEV (reference sequence). The CDR3, as DNA: TGTGCCAGCAGTTCCATTACAGGGTTTCGAAATTACGAGCAGTACTTC. Translated, it gives CASSSITGFRNYEQYF.

Notes on this clone: Sequence at one end of the junction differs from germline and may be a read error. The chain employs TRBV7-7 and TRBJ2-1, with 7 bases lining up with TRBD1. The germline CDR1 and CDR2 sequences are SSHAT and FNYEAQ (reference sequence). The CDR3 extends over 13 amino acids. CDR3 DNA sequence: TGTGCTAGCAGCACGGGGACAGTTGGTGAGCAGTTCTTC. As protein: CASSTGTVGEQFF.

This clone was detected a few times. The V gene is TRBV19, the J gene TRBJ1-1; D is perhaps TRBD1 (5 bases). The CDR3 spans 13 residues. In germline, CDR1 is LNHDA, CDR2 SQIVND (reference sequence). V was clipped by 8 bases and J by 4 bases, with 14 bases between them. This CDR3 is CASQTSGFTEAFF. CDR3 bases: TGTGCCAGTCAAACCTCAGGGTTCACTGAAGCTTTCTTT. The variable domain in full, completed from reference TRBV19 and TRBJ1-1, reads DGGITQSPKYLFRKEGQNVTLSCEQNLNHDAMYWYRQDPGQGLRLIYYSQIVNDFQKGDIAEGYSVSREKKESFPLTVTSAQKNPTAFYLCASQTSGFTEAFFGQGTRLTVV.

The chain carries TRBV6-5 and TRBJ1-5; D may be TRBD1 (5 bases). This CDR3 has 13 residues. Trimming left V 5 bases short and J 7 bases short, with 12 bases between. From germline, CDR1 is MNHEY and CDR2 SVGAGI. CDR3 bases: TGTGCCAGCAGTATCGGGACTCACCAGCCCCAGCATTTT. Its translation is CASSIGTHQPQHF.

The rearrangement joins TRBV28 to TRBJ1-2, with D perhaps TRBD1 (5 bases). Germline V gene sequence: CDR1 MDHEN, CDR2 SYDVKM. The CDR3 is 14 amino acids. Trimming removed 2 bases from V and 8 bases from J, with 15 bases in between. The CDR3: CASSLIQGKGGYTF. The CDR3 DNA reads TGTGCCAGCAGTTTAATCCAGGGTAAAGGAGGCTACACCTTC.

In this sample, this clone turned up a few times. The V and J genes are TRBV5-8 and TRBJ1-5; D remains ambiguous. The CDR3 is 12 amino acids. Germline V gene data show CDR1 as SGHTS and CDR2 as YDEGEE. With 1 base removed from V and 5 bases from J, the gap between germline ends came to 4 bases. CDR3 coding DNA: TGTGCCAGCAGCTTGTGGGATCAGCCCCAGCATTTT. This sequence encodes CASSLWDQPQHF.

The J gene is TRBJ1-1, the V gene TRBV7-8; no firm D call. Deletions cut 3 bases from V and 0 bases from J, with 11 bases between. CDR3 length equals 15 residues. Per germline, CDR1 SGHVS and CDR2 FQNEAQ. CDR3 bases: TGTGCCAGCAGCTTGAAGCGGCAGCTGAACACTGAAGCTTTCTTT. This gives the protein CASSLKRQLNTEAFF.

This chain connects TRBV5-1 to TRBJ2-1; 11 bases map to TRBD2. The CDR3 extends over 17 amino acids. Germline V gene sequence: CDR1 SGHRS, CDR2 YFSETQ. V shed 2 bases and J 7 bases; nucleotides not matched to a gene: 11. The CDR3 sequence: CASSFTLAGGRGNEQFF. The CDR3 DNA sequence: TGCGCCAGCAGCTTTACCCTAGCGGGAGGACGTGGGAATGAGCAGTTCTTC.

This chain connects TRBV5-1 to TRBJ2-5; 8 bases match TRBD2. Germline trimming cut 5 bases from V and 1 base from J; bases unmatched to any gene: 4. CDR3 length: 14 residues. CDR1 and CDR2 (germline): SGHRS, YFSETQ. In DNA, the CDR3 is TGCGCCAGCAGGGGACTAGGGATCCAAGAGACCCAGTACTTC. It encodes CASRGLGIQETQYF.

This clone appeared once. V and J are TRBV6-1 and TRBJ2-7; D might be TRBD2 (5 bases). Germline CDR1 reads MNHNS; CDR2 reads SASEGT. Trimming stripped 4 bases from V and 3 bases from J, with 13 bases between. There are 14 residues in the CDR3. CDR3 nucleotide sequence: TGTGCCAGCAGTGTGTTCGCGGGTGGCTACGAGCAGTACTTC. Protein: CASSVFAGGYEQYF.

This clone was detected only once. The chain joins TRBV9 to TRBJ1-4, with D hard to call. This CDR3 spans 15 amino acids. Germline CDR1 reads SGDLS; CDR2 reads YYNGEE. Trimming took 4 bases from V and 8 from J, leaving 18 bases between them. CDR3 sequence: CASSSRSSGWEKLFF. CDR3 nucleotide sequence: TGTGCCAGCAGCTCCCGGTCCTCAGGCTGGGAAAAACTGTTTTTT.